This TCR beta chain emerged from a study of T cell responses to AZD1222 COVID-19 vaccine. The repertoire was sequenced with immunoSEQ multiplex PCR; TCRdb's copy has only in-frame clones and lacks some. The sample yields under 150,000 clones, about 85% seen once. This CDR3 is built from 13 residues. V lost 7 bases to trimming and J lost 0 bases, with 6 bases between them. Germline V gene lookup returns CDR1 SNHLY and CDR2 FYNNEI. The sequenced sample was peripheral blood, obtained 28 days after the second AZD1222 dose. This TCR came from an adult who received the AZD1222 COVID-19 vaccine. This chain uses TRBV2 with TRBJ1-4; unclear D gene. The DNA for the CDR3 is TGTGCCAGCACTAGATCAACTAATGAAAAACTGTTTTTT. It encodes CASTRSTNEKLFF.